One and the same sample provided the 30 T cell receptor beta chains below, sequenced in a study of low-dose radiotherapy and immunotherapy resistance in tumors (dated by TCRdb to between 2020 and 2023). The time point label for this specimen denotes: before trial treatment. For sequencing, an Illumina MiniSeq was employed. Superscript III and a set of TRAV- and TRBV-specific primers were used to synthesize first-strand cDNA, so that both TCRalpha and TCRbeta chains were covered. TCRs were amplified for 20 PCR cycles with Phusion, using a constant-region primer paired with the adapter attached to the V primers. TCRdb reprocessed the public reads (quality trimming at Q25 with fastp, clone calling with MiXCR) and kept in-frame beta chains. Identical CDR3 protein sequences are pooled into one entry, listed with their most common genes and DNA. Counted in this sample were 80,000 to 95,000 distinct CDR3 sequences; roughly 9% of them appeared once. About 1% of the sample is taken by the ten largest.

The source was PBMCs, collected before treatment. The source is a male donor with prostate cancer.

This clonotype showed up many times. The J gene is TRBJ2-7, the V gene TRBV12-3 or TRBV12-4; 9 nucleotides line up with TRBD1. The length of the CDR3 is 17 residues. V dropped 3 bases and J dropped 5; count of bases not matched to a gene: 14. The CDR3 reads CASSLGKDRGRRHEQYF. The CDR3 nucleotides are TGTGCCAGCAGTTTGGGCAAGGACAGGGGACGGCGCCACGAGCAGTACTTC.

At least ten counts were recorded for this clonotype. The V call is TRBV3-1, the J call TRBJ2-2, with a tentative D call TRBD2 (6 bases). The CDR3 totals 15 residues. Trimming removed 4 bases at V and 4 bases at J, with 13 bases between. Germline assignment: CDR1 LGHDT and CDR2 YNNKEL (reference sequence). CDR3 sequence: CASSLGGARTGELFF. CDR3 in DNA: TGTGCCAGCAGCCTAGGAGGGGCACGCACCGGGGAGCTGTTTTTT. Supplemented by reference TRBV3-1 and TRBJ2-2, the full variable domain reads DTAVSQTPKYLVTQMGNDKSIKCEQNLGHDTMYWYKQDSKKFLKIMFSYNNKELIINETVPNRFSPKSPDKAHLNLHINSLELGDSAVYFCASSLGGARTGELFFGEGSRLTVL.

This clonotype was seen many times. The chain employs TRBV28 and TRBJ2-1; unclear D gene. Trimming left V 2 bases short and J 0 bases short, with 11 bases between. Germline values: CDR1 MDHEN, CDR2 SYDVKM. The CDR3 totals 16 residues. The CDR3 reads CASSLVSSSSYNEQFF. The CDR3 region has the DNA TGTGCCAGCAGTTTAGTCAGCTCTAGCTCCTACAATGAGCAGTTCTTC.

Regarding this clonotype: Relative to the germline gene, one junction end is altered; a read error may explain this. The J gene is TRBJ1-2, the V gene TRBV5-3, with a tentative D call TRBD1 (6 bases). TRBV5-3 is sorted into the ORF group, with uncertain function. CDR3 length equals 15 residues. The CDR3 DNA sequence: TGTGCCAGCAGCTTGGTGGCAGGGGCCGGCTATGGCTACACCTTC. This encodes CASSLVAGAGYGYTF.

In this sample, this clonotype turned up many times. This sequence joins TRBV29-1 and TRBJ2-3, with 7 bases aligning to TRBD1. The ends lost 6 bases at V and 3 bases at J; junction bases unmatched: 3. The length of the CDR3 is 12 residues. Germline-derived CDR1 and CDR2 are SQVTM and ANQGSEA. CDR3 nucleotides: TGCAGCGTCTTACAGGGGACAGATACGCAGTATTTT. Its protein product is CSVLQGTDTQYF.

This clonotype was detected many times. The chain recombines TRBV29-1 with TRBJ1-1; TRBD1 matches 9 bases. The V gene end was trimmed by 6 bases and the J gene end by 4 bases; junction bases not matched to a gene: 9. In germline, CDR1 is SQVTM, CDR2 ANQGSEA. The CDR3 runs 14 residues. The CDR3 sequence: CSVTSGTGSTEAFF. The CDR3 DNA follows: TGCAGCGTGACGTCCGGGACAGGGTCCACTGAAGCTTTCTTT.

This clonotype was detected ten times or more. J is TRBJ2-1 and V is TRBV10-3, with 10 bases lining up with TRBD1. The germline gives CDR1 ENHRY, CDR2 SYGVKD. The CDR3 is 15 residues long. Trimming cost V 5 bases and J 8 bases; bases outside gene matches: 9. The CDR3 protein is CAISTKAGTGDEQFF. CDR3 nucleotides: TGTGCCATCAGTACCAAAGCTGGGACAGGGGATGAGCAGTTCTTC.

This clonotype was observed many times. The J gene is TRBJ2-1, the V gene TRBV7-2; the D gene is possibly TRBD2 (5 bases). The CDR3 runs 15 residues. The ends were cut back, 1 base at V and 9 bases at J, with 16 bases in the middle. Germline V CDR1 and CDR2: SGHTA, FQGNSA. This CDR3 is CASSLGSATGSEQFF. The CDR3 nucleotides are TGTGCCAGCAGCTTAGGTAGCGCCACGGGGAGTGAGCAGTTCTTC.

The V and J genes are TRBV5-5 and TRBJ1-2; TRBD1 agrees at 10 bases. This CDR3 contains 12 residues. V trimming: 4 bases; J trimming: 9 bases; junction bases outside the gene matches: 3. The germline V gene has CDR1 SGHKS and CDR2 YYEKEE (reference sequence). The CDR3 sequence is CASSPDRGRYTF. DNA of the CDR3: TGTGCCAGCAGCCCAGACAGGGGGCGCTACACCTTC.

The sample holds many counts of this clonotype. This CDR3 reads CASSVGSSGSTDTQYF. CDR3 bases: TGTGCCAGCAGCGTAGGTAGTAGCGGAAGCACAGATACGCAGTATTTT. V is TRBV9 and J is TRBJ2-3; tentative D call: TRBD2 (6 bases). The germline V and J ends were trimmed by 0 bases and 0 bases, with 11 bases remaining between them. The CDR3 loop spans 16 amino acids. Per the germline V gene, CDR1 is SGDLS and CDR2 is YYNGEE.

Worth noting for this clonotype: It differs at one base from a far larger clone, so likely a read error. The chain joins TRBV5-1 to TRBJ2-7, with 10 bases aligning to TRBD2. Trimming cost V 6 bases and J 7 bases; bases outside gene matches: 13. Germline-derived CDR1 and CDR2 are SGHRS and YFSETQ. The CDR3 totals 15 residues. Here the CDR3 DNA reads TGCGCCAGCACCTCTAGCGGGAGTGGGAACAATGAGCAGTACTTC. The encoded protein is CASTSSGSGNNEQYF.

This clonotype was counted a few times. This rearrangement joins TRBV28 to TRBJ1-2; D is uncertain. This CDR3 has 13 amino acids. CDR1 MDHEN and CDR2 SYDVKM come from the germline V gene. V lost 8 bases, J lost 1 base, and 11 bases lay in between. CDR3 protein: CASRGGVNYGYTF. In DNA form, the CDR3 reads TGTGCCAGCCGCGGTGGGGTTAACTATGGCTACACCTTC.

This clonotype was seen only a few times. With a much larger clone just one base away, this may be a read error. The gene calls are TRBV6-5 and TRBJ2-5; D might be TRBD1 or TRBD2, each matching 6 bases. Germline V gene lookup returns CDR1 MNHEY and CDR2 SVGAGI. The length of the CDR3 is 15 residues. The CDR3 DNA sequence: TGTGCCAGCAGTTTGGATGTGGGGGGCCAAGAGACCAAGTACTTC. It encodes CASSLDVGGQETKYF.

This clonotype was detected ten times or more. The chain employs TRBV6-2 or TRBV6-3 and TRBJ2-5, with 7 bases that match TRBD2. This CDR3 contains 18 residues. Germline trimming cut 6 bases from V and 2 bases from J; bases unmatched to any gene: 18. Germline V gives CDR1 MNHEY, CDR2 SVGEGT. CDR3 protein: CASSRPGLTLGRQETQYF. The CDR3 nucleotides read TGTGCCAGCAGCAGACCGGGACTGACCCTCGGGAGGCAAGAGACCCAGTACTTC.

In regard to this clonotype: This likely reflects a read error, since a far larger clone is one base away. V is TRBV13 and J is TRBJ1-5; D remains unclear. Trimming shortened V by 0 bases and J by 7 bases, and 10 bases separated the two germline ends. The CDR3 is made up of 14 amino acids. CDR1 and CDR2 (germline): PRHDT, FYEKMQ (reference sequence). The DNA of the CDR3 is TGTGCCAGCAGCTTAGGGGACGCGTACCAGCCCCAGCATTTT. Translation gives CASSLGDAYQPQHF.

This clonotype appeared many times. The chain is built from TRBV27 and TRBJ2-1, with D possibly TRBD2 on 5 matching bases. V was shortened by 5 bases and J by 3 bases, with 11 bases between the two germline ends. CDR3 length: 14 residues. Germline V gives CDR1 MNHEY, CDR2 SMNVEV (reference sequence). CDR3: CASSGGGRYNEQFF. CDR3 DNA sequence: TGTGCCAGCAGTGGTGGAGGCCGCTACAATGAGCAGTTCTTC.

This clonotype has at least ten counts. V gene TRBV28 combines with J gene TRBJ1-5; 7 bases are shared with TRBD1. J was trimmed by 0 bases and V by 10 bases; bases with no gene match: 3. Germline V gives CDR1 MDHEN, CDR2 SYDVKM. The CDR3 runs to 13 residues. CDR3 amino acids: CATYRGSNQPQHF. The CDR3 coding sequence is TGTGCCACCTACAGGGGTAGCAATCAGCCCCAGCATTTT.

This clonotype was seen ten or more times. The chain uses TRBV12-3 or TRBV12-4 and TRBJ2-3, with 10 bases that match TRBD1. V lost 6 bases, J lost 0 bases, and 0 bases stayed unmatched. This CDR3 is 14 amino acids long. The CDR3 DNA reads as TGTGCCAGCAGGGACAGGGGGAGCACAGATACGCAGTATTTT. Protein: CASRDRGSTDTQYF.

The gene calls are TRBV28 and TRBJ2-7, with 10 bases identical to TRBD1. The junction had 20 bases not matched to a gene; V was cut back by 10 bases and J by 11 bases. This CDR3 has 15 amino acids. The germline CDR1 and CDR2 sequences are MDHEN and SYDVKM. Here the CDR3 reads CANTAALGTGAGKYF. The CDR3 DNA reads TGTGCCAACACCGCGGCCCTCGGGACAGGGGCAGGCAAGTACTTC.

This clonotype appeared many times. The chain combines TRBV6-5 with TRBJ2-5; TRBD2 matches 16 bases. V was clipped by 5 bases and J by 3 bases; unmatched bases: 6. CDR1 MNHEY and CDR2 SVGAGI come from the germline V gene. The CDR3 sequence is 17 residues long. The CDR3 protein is CASSPGTSGGVKETQYF. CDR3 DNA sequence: TGTGCCAGCAGTCCCGGGACTAGCGGGGGGGTAAAAGAGACCCAGTACTTC.

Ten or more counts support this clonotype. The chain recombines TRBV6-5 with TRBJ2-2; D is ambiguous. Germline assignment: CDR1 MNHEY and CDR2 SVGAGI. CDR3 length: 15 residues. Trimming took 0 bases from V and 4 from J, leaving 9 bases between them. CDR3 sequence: CASSYSHPGTGELFF. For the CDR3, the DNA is TGTGCCAGCAGTTACTCCCACCCAGGCACCGGGGAGCTGTTTTTT.

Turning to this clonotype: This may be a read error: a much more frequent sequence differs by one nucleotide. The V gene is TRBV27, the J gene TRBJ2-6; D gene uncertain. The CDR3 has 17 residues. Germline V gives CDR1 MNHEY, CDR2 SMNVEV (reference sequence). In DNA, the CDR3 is TGTGCCGGCAGTTTAAGTGTTCTGGGCTCTGGGGCCAACGTCCTGACTTTC. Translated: CAGSLSVLGSGANVLTF.

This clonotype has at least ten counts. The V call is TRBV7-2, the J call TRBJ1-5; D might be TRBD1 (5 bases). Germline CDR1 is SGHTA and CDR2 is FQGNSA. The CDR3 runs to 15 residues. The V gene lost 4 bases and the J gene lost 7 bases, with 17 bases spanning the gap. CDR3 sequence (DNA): TGTGCCAGCAGCTCTCCCGGGGGACTGGGACAGCCCCAGCATTTT. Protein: CASSSPGGLGQPQHF. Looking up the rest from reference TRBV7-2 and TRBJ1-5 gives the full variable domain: GAGVSQSPSNKVTEKGKDVELRCDPISGHTALYWYRQSLGQGLEFLIYFQGNSAPDKSGLPSDRFSAERTGGSVSTLTIQRTQQEDSAVYLCASSSPGGLGQPQHFGDGTRLSIL.

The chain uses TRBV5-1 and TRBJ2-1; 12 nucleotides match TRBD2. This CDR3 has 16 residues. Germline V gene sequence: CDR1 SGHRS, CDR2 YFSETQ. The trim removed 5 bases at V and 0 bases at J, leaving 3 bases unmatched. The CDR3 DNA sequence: TGCGCCAGCAGACGGACTAGCGGGATCTCCTACAATGAGCAGTTCTTC. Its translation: CASRRTSGISYNEQFF. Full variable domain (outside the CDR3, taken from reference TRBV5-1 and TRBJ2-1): KAGVTQTPRYLIKTRGQQVTLSCSPISGHRSVSWYQQTPGQGLQFLFEYFSETQRNKGNFPGRFSGRQFSNSRSEMNVSTLELGDSALYLCASRRTSGISYNEQFFGPGTRLTVL.

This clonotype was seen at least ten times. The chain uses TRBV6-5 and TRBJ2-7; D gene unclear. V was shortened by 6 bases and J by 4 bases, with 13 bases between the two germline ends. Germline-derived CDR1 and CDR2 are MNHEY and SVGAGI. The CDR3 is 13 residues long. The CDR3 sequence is CASRTSGRYEQYF. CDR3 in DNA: TGTGCCAGCAGGACCTCTGGGCGTTACGAGCAGTACTTC.

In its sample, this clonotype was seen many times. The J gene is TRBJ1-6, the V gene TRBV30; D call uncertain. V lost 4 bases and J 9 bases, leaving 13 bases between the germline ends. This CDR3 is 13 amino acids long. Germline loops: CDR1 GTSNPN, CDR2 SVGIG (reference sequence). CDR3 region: CAWTVALFSPLHF. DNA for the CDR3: TGTGCCTGGACAGTCGCTCTGTTTTCACCCCTCCACTTT.

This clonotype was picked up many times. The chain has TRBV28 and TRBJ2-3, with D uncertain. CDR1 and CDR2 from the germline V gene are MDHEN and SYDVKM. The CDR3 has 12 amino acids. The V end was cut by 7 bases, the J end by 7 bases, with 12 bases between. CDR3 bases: TGTGCCAGCATGGAAGTAGACTATACGCAGTATTTT. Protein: CASMEVDYTQYF.

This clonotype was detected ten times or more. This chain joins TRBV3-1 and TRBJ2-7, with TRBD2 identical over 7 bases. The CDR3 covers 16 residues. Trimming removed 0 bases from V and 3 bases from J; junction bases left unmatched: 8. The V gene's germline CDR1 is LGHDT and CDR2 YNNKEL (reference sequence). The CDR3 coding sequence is TGTGCCAGCAGCCAAGAATCGTCTAGCGGACGCTACGAGCAGTACTTC. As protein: CASSQESSSGRYEQYF.

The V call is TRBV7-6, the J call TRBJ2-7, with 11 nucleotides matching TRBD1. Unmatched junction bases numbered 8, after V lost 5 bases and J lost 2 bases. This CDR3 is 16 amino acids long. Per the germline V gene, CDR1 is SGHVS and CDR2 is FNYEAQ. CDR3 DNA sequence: TGTGCCAGCAGCCCGGGGACAGGGGGGTTTCCCTACGAGCAGTACTTC. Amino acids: CASSPGTGGFPYEQYF.

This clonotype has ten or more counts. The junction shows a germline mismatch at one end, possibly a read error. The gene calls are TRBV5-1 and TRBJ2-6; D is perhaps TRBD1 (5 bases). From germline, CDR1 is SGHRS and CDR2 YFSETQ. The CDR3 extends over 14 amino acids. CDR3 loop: CASSPGSGANVLTF. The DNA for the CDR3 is TGTGCCAGCAGCCCAGGGTCTGGGGCCAACGTCCTGACTTTC.